This TCR beta chain was sequenced for a study of patients and donors after allogeneic stem cell transplantation. TCRdb re-derived calls from the RT-PCR reads in MiXCR, one entry per CDR3 protein. The repertoire consists of some 960,000 distinct CDR3 sequences, with roughly 18% occurring once and the leading ten covering around 6%. This clonotype was recorded at least ten times. The sequence was obtained from a human donor who was either an allogeneic HSCT recipient or a stem cell or donor lymphocyte infusion donor (not recorded which). It is not recorded whose cells these are; they may come from a transplant donor. The sample consisted of blood, either unsorted or a sorted T cell fraction (not recorded which).

CDR3 bases: TGTGCCAGCAGTCTCCCGGGACAGGGCACAGATACGCAGTATTTT. Residues: CASSLPGQGTDTQYF. The V gene is TRBV6-1, the J gene TRBJ2-3, with 8 bases identical to TRBD1. Germline V gene lookup returns CDR1 MNHNS and CDR2 SASEGT. V was clipped by 5 bases and J by 1 base; unmatched bases: 5. The CDR3 extends over 15 amino acids.